This TCR beta chain came from a study of human T cells and chemical hapten exposure (dated by TCRdb to the early 2020s). Concerning the study at large: For sensitization, 2% DPC in acetone was applied to a roughly 2 cm by roughly 2 cm area of upper inner arm skin. Weekly therapeutic DPC doses were additionally applied to the scalp of patients throughout the roughly 23-week study period. Patch tests used Finn chambers with 0.01% DPC on the upper back, scored after 6 days by International Contact Dermatitis Research Group standards. Alopecia areata with under or over 50% scalp involvement, alopecia totalis and alopecia universalis were represented in the patient cohort, which was mostly female. The libraries were sequenced as a pool, and the TCR yield per sample differed mostly because of small variations in library volumes within the pool. This study followed changes in the peripheral blood TCR repertoire in vivo during primary and secondary sensitization of alopecia patients to the hapten diphenylcyclopropenone (DPC). Patient blood was sampled pre-sensitization (week 0) and at 2, 6 and about 24 weeks after DPC sensitization. For TCR sequencing, blood came from about 28 alopecia patients at anywhere from one to four time points (pre-sensitization, 2, 6 and 24 weeks).

This clonotype is deemed medium-sized (0.01 to 0.1%). This clone's antigen is unknown. No qualities accompany the bases; no much larger clone lies one base away. What the study reported, not specific to this receptor: Because all patients had alopecia, a presumed autoimmune disease, the immune response of the patients might differ from that of healthy individuals. Significantly more large CDR3 similarity clusters were formed by expanded TCRs than by pre-sensitization or healthy control sets, consistent with antigen-driven responses. Patch test score was positively correlated with the number of PT1 expanded TCRs, with significance at thresholds 8, 16 and 32 but not at 4. Repeated subsampling changed both the strength of the expansion versus patch-test correlation and the threshold at which the correlation became significant. No change with DPC sensitization was found in the number of TCRs above 1 in 1000 frequency, and no evidence of global repertoire structure alterations was found.

The time point label of this sample denotes: patch test 1, 2 weeks after DPC sensitization. The treatment or condition label, as the study defines it: therapeutic diphenylcyclopropenone sensitization with weekly scalp DPC. At each patch-test visit, blood was drawn before the patch test was applied. Patients were considered eligible if aged 18 to 70, diagnosed with alopecia and deemed suitable for DPC therapy, and patients were excluded if pregnant. Unfractionated whole blood was collected in Tempus Blood RNA tubes, and total RNA was extracted from that blood. The library came from RACE. These reads were obtained on a NextSeq 500. During library preparation, unique molecular identifiers were attached to individual cDNA molecules so that TCRs could be counted in a quantitative, reproducible way. Both TCR alpha and TCR beta chains were sequenced from each blood RNA sample. The authors processed their data as follows. The median number of TCRs per sample was some 100,000, ranging from about 23,224 to 700,000. V, J and CDR3 annotation of the TCR reads was carried out using the Decombinator software suite. To make PS versus PT1 abundance plots, every sample was subsampled to the same number of TCRs (28,000). TCRs were defined as expanded if absent before sensitization and observed at least eight times at the 2-week time point. TCRdb reprocessed the public reads (quality trimming at Q25 with fastp, clone calling with MiXCR) and kept in-frame beta chains. Rows matching on CDR3 protein sequence are summarized as one entry with the most common DNA and genes. These V and J calls derive from TCRdb rather than the authors' analysis. The sample table contains tens of thousands of distinct CDR3 sequences; only one count was recorded for roughly 10% of them. 4% to 5% of the sample is held by the ten biggest clonotypes.

Measured from the cysteine to the phenylalanine, the CDR3 is 11 residues long. The sequence is cut down to CDR3 DNA, 33 bases in frame from base 1. Cut back by 7 bases and 4 bases, the V and J ends lie 11 bases apart. CDR1 and CDR2, per the germline V gene, are SQVTM and ANQGSEA. The chain links TRBV29-1 with TRBJ2-7; the D segment cannot be called with confidence. This TCR was recovered from a woman aged 45-65 years with alopecia areata. Some clones in this sample may be carry-over from other donors' samples. The sample consisted of whole blood, taken in connection with sensitization to the hapten diphenylcyclopropenone (DPC). The DNA reads TGCAGCGCCTCGGACGGTTACGAGCAGTACTTC. This gives the protein CSASDGYEQYF.